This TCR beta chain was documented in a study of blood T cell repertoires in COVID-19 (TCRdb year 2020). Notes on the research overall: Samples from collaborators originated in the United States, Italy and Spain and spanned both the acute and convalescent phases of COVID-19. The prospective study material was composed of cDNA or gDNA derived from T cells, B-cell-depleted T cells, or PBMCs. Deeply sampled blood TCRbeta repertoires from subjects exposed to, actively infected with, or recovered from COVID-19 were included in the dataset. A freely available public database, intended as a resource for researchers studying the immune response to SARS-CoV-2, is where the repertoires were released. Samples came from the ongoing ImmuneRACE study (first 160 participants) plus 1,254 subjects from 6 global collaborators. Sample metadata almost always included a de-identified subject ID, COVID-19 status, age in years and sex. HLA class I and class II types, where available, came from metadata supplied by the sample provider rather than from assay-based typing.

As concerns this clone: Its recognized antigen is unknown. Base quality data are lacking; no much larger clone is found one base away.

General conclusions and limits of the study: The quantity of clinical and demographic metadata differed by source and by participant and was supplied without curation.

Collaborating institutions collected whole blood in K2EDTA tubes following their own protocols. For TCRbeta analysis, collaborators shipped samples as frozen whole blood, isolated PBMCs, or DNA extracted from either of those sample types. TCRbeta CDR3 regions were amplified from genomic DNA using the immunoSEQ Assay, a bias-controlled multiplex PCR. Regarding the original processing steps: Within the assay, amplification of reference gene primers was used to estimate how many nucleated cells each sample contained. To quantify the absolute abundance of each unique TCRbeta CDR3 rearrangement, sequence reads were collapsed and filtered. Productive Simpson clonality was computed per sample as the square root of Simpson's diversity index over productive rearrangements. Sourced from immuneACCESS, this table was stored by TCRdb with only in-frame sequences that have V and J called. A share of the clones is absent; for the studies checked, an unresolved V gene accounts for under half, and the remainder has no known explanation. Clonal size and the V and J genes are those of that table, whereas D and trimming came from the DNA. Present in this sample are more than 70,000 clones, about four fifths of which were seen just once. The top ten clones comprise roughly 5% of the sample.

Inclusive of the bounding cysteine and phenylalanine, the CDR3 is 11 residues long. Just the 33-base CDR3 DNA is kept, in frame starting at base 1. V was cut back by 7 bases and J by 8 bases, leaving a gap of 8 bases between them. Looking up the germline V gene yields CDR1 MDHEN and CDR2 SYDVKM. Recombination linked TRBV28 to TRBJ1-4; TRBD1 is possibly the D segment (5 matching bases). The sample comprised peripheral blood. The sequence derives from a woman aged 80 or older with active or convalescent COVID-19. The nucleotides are TGTGCCAGCAAAAACAGGGAAAAACTGTTTTTT. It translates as CASKNREKLFF.